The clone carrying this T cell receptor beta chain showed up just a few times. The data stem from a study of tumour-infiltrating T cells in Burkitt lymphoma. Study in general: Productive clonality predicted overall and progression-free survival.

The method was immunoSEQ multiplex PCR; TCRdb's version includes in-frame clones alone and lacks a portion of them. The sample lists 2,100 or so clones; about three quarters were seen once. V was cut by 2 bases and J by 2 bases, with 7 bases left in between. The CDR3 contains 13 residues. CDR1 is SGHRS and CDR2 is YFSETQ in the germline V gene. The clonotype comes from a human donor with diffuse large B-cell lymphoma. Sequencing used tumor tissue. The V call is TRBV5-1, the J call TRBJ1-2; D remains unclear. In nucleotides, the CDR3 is TGCGCCAGCAGCTTCGAAGAGAACTATGGCTACACCTTC. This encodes CASSFEENYGYTF.